These T cell receptor beta chains were read from a single sample in a study of blood T cell repertoires in COVID-19. Sequencing was performed with immunoSEQ multiplex PCR; in TCRdb, only in-frame clones are kept and a portion is missing. The repertoire holds a few hundred thousand clones, 80% to 85% seen once, with approximately 5% in the top ten. Sequencing was done on a sample of PBMCs or T cells enriched from blood (not recorded which). The source of these receptors is a woman aged 45-65 years who had recovered from COVID-19. Each CDR3 is given with its conserved first and last residue. D genes are given only for firm matches. A row's size may be missing; if present it is once, few, many or a size class.

V gene: TRBV30
J gene: TRBJ2-1
clone size: few
D gene: TRBD2
CDR3 DNA: TGTGCCTGGAGTGTACGACTAGCCCCGAGCTCCTACAATGAGCAGTTCTTC
CDR3 protein: CAWSVRLAPSSYNEQFF

V gene: TRBV18
J gene: TRBJ2-4
clone size: -
D gene: TRBD2
CDR3 DNA: TGTGCCAGCTCACCAGGGACTAGCGGGAGGGAAAAGTACTTC
CDR3 protein: CASSPGTSGREKYF

V gene: TRBV5-1
J gene: TRBJ1-1
clone size: once
D gene: -
CDR3 DNA: TGCGCCAGCAGCTTCCCCCGACACCCAGACGCTTTCTTT
CDR3 protein: CASSFPRHPDAFF

V gene: TRBV18
J gene: TRBJ2-7
clone size: -
D gene: TRBD2
CDR3 DNA: TGTGCCAGCTCGACAGGGACTAGCGGGAACTACGAGCAGTACTTC
CDR3 protein: CASSTGTSGNYEQYF

V gene: TRBV2
J gene: TRBJ2-2
clone size: -
D gene: -
CDR3 DNA: TGTGCCAGCAGCCAGCGTACCGGGGAGCTGTTTTTT
CDR3 protein: CASSQRTGELFF

V gene: TRBV4-2
J gene: TRBJ2-2
clone size: -
D gene: TRBD2
CDR3 DNA: TGTGCCAGCAGCCAAGAAACGACTAGCGGGAGGAACACCGGGGAGCTGTTTTTT
CDR3 protein: CASSQETTSGRNTGELFF

V gene: TRBV5-1
J gene: TRBJ1-2
clone size: -
D gene: TRBD1
CDR3 DNA: TGCGCCAGCAGCCTGGACAGGGGTGGCTACACCTTC
CDR3 protein: CASSLDRGGYTF

V gene: TRBV18
J gene: TRBJ2-3
clone size: once
D gene: -
CDR3 DNA: TGTGCCAGCTCACCACCCGGAGCAGATACGCAGTATTTT
CDR3 protein: CASSPPGADTQYF

V gene: TRBV2
J gene: TRBJ2-3
clone size: few
D gene: TRBD2
CDR3 DNA: TGTGCCTCCACTAGGGGAGAGCGGGGGGAGGGAGATACGCAGTATTTT
CDR3 protein: CASTRGERGEGDTQYF

V gene: TRBV4-3
J gene: TRBJ1-2
clone size: -
D gene: -
CDR3 DNA: TGCGCCAGCAGCCCGGAGACCGCTAACTATGGCTACACCTTC
CDR3 protein: CASSPETANYGYTF

V gene: TRBV5-1
J gene: TRBJ2-7
clone size: -
D gene: TRBD1
CDR3 DNA: TGCGCCAGCAGAGGGGACAGCACCTACGAGCAGTACTTC
CDR3 protein: CASRGDSTYEQYF

V gene: TRBV6-2/TRBV6-3
J gene: TRBJ2-1
clone size: -
D gene: -
CDR3 DNA: TGTGCCAGCAGTTACTCGAGGGGGACGTTCTTC
CDR3 protein: CASSYSRGTFF

V gene: TRBV7-8
J gene: TRBJ1-6
clone size: -
D gene: -
CDR3 DNA: TGTGCCAGCAGCGATAGTTCACCCCTCCACTTT
CDR3 protein: CASSDSSPLHF

V gene: TRBV5-5
J gene: TRBJ2-5
clone size: -
D gene: TRBD2
CDR3 DNA: TGTGCCAGCAGCCTGCGGGGGGGGCGGCAAGAGACCCAGTACTTC
CDR3 protein: CASSLRGGRQETQYF

V gene: TRBV3-1/TRBV3-2
J gene: TRBJ1-1
clone size: -
D gene: -
CDR3 DNA: TGTGCCAGCAGCCAACATCCCCTTCTAGCAGGGGCCACTGAAGCTTTCTTT
CDR3 protein: CASSQHPLLAGATEAFF

V gene: TRBV5-1
J gene: TRBJ2-1
clone size: -
D gene: -
CDR3 DNA: TGCGCCAGCAGCTTGGTCGGTGCCAGGGATAGTGAGCAGTTCTTC
CDR3 protein: CASSLVGARDSEQFF

V gene: TRBV7-3
J gene: TRBJ2-2
clone size: few
D gene: TRBD1
CDR3 DNA: TGTGCCAGCAGTCAAGGGACAGGGAACACCGGGGAGCTGTTTTTT
CDR3 protein: CASSQGTGNTGELFF

V gene: TRBV25-1
J gene: TRBJ1-2
clone size: -
D gene: -
CDR3 DNA: TGTGCCAGCAGTGAATTCGGTGGGCCTGCTAACTATGGCTACACCTTC
CDR3 protein: CASSEFGGPANYGYTF

V gene: TRBV6-2/TRBV6-3
J gene: TRBJ1-2
clone size: few
D gene: -
CDR3 DNA: TGTGCCAGCAGTTACCCGGTCGGTATCGGGCCGGGCGGAGGTGGCTACACCTTC
CDR3 protein: CASSYPVGIGPGGGGYTF

V gene: TRBV5-1
J gene: TRBJ1-2
clone size: -
D gene: TRBD1
CDR3 DNA: TGCGCCAGCAGCTTTCTTCGACAGGGCTATGGCTACACCTTC
CDR3 protein: CASSFLRQGYGYTF

V gene: TRBV6-6
J gene: TRBJ1-2
clone size: -
D gene: -
CDR3 DNA: TGTGCCAGCAGTCGGTATACTATCCCCGGGACATCAACGGATGGCTACACCTTC
CDR3 protein: CASSRYTIPGTSTDGYTF

V gene: TRBV28
J gene: TRBJ2-2
clone size: -
D gene: -
CDR3 DNA: TGTGCCAGTGCCGAGGGGGTGGGGGACCCCGGGGAGCTGTTTTTT
CDR3 protein: CASAEGVGDPGELFF

V gene: TRBV5-6
J gene: TRBJ1-1
clone size: -
D gene: -
CDR3 DNA: TGTGCCAGCAGCTTGGAAGCTGCAGGGCGCTACACTGAAGCTTTCTTT
CDR3 protein: CASSLEAAGRYTEAFF

V gene: TRBV27
J gene: TRBJ1-1
clone size: -
D gene: TRBD1
CDR3 DNA: TGTGCCAGCAGTTTATCCGGACAGGGGTACACTGAAGCTTTCTTT
CDR3 protein: CASSLSGQGYTEAFF

V gene: TRBV15
J gene: TRBJ1-5
clone size: -
D gene: -
CDR3 DNA: TGTGCCACCAGCATACAGGGTAGGAATCAGCCCCAGCATTTT
CDR3 protein: CATSIQGRNQPQHF

V gene: TRBV11-2
J gene: TRBJ1-5
clone size: -
D gene: -
CDR3 DNA: TGTGCCAGCAGCTTAGAATCGAATCAGCCCCAGCATTTT
CDR3 protein: CASSLESNQPQHF

V gene: TRBV9
J gene: TRBJ1-4
clone size: -
D gene: TRBD1
CDR3 DNA: TGTGCCAGCAGCATCACGGGACAGCCTAATGAAAAACTGTTTTTT
CDR3 protein: CASSITGQPNEKLFF

V gene: TRBV4-2
J gene: TRBJ2-4
clone size: -
D gene: TRBD1
CDR3 DNA: TGTGCCAGCAGCCAATGGACAGGGGGATTAGGAATGGCCAAAAACATTCAGTACTTC
CDR3 protein: CASSQWTGGLGMAKNIQYF

V gene: TRBV2
J gene: TRBJ2-3
clone size: -
D gene: -
CDR3 DNA: TGTGCCAGCAGTGAGGGGCGGAACACAGATACGCAGTATTTT
CDR3 protein: CASSEGRNTDTQYF

V gene: TRBV20-1
J gene: TRBJ2-3
clone size: -
D gene: -
CDR3 DNA: TGCAGTGCTAGTTCGACGCACTGGGGCGATACGCAGTATTTT
CDR3 protein: CSASSTHWGDTQYF

V gene: TRBV7-9
J gene: TRBJ2-3
clone size: -
D gene: -
CDR3 DNA: TGTGGTATTCGAGGTACAGATACGCAGTATTTT
CDR3 protein: CGIRGTDTQYF

V gene: TRBV27
J gene: TRBJ2-2
clone size: -
D gene: TRBD1
CDR3 DNA: TGTGCCAGCAGTTTACTCGCCGGGACAGGGGGCACCGGGGAGCTGTTTTTT
CDR3 protein: CASSLLAGTGGTGELFF

V gene: TRBV7-2
J gene: TRBJ1-5
clone size: -
D gene: TRBD1
CDR3 DNA: TGTGCCAGCAGCTTAGTTATAGGGGGCAGACAGCCCCAGCATTTT
CDR3 protein: CASSLVIGGRQPQHF

V gene: TRBV7-2
J gene: TRBJ1-4
clone size: -
D gene: -
CDR3 DNA: TGTGCCAGCAGCTTGAGGTCCAGAGGCGAAAAACTGTTTTTT
CDR3 protein: CASSLRSRGEKLFF

V gene: TRBV12-3/TRBV12-4
J gene: TRBJ2-3
clone size: -
D gene: TRBD1
CDR3 DNA: TGTGCCAGCAGTACGAGACAGGGCGCGACGCAGTATTTT
CDR3 protein: CASSTRQGATQYF

V gene: TRBV12-5
J gene: TRBJ1-1
clone size: -
D gene: TRBD1
CDR3 DNA: TGTGCTAGTGGTTTCCCCGGGACAGGGGTTACGAACACTGAAGCTTTCTTT
CDR3 protein: CASGFPGTGVTNTEAFF

V gene: TRBV10-3
J gene: TRBJ1-3
clone size: -
D gene: -
CDR3 DNA: TGTGCCATCAGTGATCACGGGGGACGGAGAAGCTCTGGAAACACCATATATTTT
CDR3 protein: CAISDHGGRRSSGNTIYF

V gene: TRBV7-9
J gene: TRBJ1-1
clone size: -
D gene: -
CDR3 DNA: TGTGCCAGCAGCGTAGGACAGAGAAACACTGAAGCTTTCTTT
CDR3 protein: CASSVGQRNTEAFF

V gene: TRBV5-1
J gene: TRBJ2-7
clone size: -
D gene: -
CDR3 DNA: TGCGCCAGCAGCTTGGATAACTCCTACGAGCAGTACTTC
CDR3 protein: CASSLDNSYEQYF

V gene: TRBV6-5
J gene: TRBJ2-1
clone size: -
D gene: TRBD2
CDR3 DNA: TGTGCCAGCAGCCCCCTAGCGGGGGGGCCAAATGAGCAGTTCTTC
CDR3 protein: CASSPLAGGPNEQFF